The subject of this entry is one TCR beta chain. Repertoires were generated with immunoSEQ multiplex PCR, while TCRdb's copy carries only in-frame clones and drops some. The top ten clones hold approximately 1.5% of a sample with around 260,000 clones, 87% of them seen once. Looked up from germline, CDR1 is KGHDR and CDR2 is SFDVKD. This CDR3 region has 17 residues. With 4 bases clipped from V and 0 bases from J, the junction kept 8 bases outside the gene matches. This specimen belongs to a study of blood T cell repertoires in COVID-19. Study-wide context: From the United States, Italy and Spain came samples of acute and convalescent COVID-19.

Sequencing input: peripheral blood. The receptor's source is a middle-aged woman who had recovered from COVID-19. The gene calls are TRBV24-1 and TRBJ2-3, with 8 bases identical to TRBD2. CDR3: CATSETPSGPSTDTQYF. In DNA, the CDR3 is TGTGCCACCAGTGAAACTCCTAGCGGGCCAAGCACAGATACGCAGTATTTT.